This record covers a single T cell receptor (beta chain). This CDR3 has 13 amino acids. Germline CDR1 SQVTM, CDR2 ANQGSEA. Between the trimmed V and J ends, which lost 3 bases and 3 bases, there was a span of 12 bases. This entry is derived from a study of technical replicates of blood from a handful of donors. Assay: immunoSEQ multiplex PCR; the TCRdb copy retains only in-frame clones and omits some. The sample records some 68,000 clones, nearly 97% being singletons. Material for sequencing was T cells isolated from PBMCs. V gene TRBV29-1 combines with J gene TRBJ2-7, with D possibly TRBD2 on 6 matching bases. The sequence came from a human donor in good health. The CDR3 is CSVEGGPFYEQYF. The CDR3 coding sequence is TGCAGCGTTGAGGGGGGACCGTTCTACGAGCAGTACTTC.